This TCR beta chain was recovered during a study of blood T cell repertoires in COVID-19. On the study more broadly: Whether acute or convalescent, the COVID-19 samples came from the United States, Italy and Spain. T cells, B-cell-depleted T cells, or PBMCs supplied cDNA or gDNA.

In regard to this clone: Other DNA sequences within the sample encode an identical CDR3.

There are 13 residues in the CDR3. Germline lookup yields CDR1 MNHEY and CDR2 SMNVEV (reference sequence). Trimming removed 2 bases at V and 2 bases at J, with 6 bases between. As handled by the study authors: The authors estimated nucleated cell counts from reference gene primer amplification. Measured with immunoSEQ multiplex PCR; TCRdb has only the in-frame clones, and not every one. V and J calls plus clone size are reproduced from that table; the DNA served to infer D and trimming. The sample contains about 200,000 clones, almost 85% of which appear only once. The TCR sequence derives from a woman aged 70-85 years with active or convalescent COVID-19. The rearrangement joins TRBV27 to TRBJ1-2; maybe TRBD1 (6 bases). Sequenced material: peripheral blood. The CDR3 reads CASSLTGNYGYTF. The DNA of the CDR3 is TGTGCCAGCAGTTTAACAGGGAACTATGGCTACACCTTC.